The sequence of this T cell receptor (beta chain) was determined in a study of T cells in Graves' hyperthyroidism and ophthalmopathy. At the level of the study: Sampling of peripheral blood happened at initial diagnosis, prior to any treatment.

Study-level findings and limits: Among clonotypes expanded in thyroid above 0.001, most were also found in blood. Model output signaled ophthalmopathy a median around 6.9 months ahead of onset.

The ends lost 4 bases at V and 8 bases at J; junction bases unmatched: 2. Per germline, CDR1 SGHTA and CDR2 FQGNSA. The CDR3 is 11 residues long. TCR beta CDR3 sequences were amplified from RNA transcripts. The HTBI set primed first-round TCR CDR3 RT-PCR. From the multiplex PCR reads, TCRdb called clonotypes with MiXCR, one entry per CDR3 protein. The sample gives almost 250,000 distinct CDR3 sequences, about 25% of which show up once; approximately 32% is in the top ten. With respect to this clonotype: Its antigen is still unknown.

Ophthalmopathy patients all had a Clinical Activity Score of at least 3, a NOSPECS grade of at least 4 and disease under 3 months old. Sequencing was carried out using blood. The rearrangement links TRBV7-2 to TRBJ2-7; 7 bases are shared with TRBD1. This sequence was found in a middle-aged woman with Graves' ophthalmopathy. CDR3 sequence: CASSSGQQQYF. DNA for the CDR3: TGTGCCAGCAGCTCGGGACAGCAGCAGTACTTC. The whole variable domain, filled in from reference TRBV7-2 and TRBJ2-7, reads GAGVSQSPSNKVTEKGKDVELRCDPISGHTALYWYRQSLGQGLEFLIYFQGNSAPDKSGLPSDRFSAERTGGSVSTLTIQRTQQEDSAVYLCASSSGQQQYFGPGTRLTVT.